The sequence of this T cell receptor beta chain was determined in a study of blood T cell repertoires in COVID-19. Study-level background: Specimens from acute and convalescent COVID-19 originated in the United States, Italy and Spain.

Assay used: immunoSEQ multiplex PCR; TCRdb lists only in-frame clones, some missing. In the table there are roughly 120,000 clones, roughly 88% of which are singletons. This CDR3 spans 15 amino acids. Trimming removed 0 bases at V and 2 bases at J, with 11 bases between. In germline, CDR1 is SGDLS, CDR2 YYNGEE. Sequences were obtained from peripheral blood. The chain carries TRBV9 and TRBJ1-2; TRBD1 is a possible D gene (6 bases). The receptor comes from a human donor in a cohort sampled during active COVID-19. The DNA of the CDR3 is TGTGCCAGCAGCGTAGTGGGGGGGCGGAACTATGGCTACACCTTC. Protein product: CASSVVGGRNYGYTF.